This T cell receptor beta chain comes out of a study of CD8+CD57+ T cells in acquired aplastic anemia (dated by TCRdb to the late 2010s). General notes on the study: DNA extracted from sorted CD4+ and CD8+ cells had a mean of 3.2 ug, with a range of roughly 0.17 to 27.4 ug. For healthy donor samples, the average read count was about 9.9 million for CD4+ cells and around 12 million for CD8+ cells.

Worth noting for this clonotype: This clone's antigen is unknown. Germline and junction disagree at one end, which may indicate a read error.

The study at large found these results: Around 27 CD8+ CDR3 sequences were shared between patients and controls but appeared highly expressed in patients and within their immunodominant clones. Patients and healthy controls showed no significant difference in CD8+ Simpson's diversity (P=0.060).

TCR repertoires of sorted CD4+ and CD8+ blood T cells from severe aplastic anemia patients and healthy subjects were deep-sequenced in the study. Ficoll-Paque density gradient centrifugation was used to isolate peripheral blood mononuclear cells. Before DNA was extracted, CD4+ and CD8+ T cells were sorted using either FACS or magnetic beads. TCR beta VDJ combination and CDR3 sequence profiling used genomic DNA as the template. TCR repertoire sequencing was run on an Illumina HiSeq 2000. Per the original workflow: TRBV/TRBJ rearrangement plots, CDR3 size and DJ length profiles, and Simpson's diversity index were used to evaluate the repertoires. The most abundant DNA sequence in the deep sequencing data was taken as the immunodominant clone. CDR3 amino acid sequences were checked for sharing between subjects and were compared against published repertoires and the VDJdb database. The public reads were reanalyzed by TCRdb: fastp trimming at Q25, MiXCR alignment, in-frame beta chains only. For every CDR3 protein sequence, its rows merge into one entry that carries the most common genes and DNA. Here the V and J calls rest on TCRdb's processing, not on the authors' analysis. The table for this sample lists around 140,000 distinct CDR3 sequences; more than 35% of them were counted only once. Jointly, the top ten make up 8.4% of the sample.

The germline V gene (reference sequence) gives CDR1 as LNHDA and CDR2 as SQIVND. The CDR3 goes from the cysteine to the phenylalanine over 13 residues. Just CDR3 DNA is preserved here, 39 bases in frame from base 1. This TCR was sampled from a human donor in good health, serving as a control. Input material: sorted CD4+, CD8+, or CD8+CD57+ T cells (not recorded which) from PBMCs. The rearrangement combines TRBV19 with TRBJ2-3; TRBD2 lines up with 8 middle nucleotides. CDR3 region: CASSGGAGGTRYF. The nucleotide sequence is TGTGCCAGTAGCGGGGGGGCCGGAGGTACGCGGTATTTT.